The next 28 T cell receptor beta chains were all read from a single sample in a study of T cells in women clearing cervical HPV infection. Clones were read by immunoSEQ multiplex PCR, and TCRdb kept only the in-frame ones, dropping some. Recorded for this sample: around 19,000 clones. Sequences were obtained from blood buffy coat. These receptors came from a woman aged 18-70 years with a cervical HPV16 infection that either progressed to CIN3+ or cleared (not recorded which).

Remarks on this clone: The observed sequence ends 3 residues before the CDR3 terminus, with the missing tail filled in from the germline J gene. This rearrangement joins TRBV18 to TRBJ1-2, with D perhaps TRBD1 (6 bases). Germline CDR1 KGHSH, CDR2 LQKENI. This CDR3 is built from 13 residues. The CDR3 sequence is CASSPPGDNDYTF. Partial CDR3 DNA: TGTGCCAGCTCACCACCCGGGGACAATGAC.

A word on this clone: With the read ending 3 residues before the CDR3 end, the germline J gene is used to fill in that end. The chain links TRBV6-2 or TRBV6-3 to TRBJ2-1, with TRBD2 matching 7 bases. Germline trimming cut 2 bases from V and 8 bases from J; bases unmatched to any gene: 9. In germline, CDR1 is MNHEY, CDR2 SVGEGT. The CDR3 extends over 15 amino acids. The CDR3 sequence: CASSYRGGSPHEQFF. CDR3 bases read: TGTGCCAGCAGTTACCGTGGCGGGAGTCCCCATGAG.

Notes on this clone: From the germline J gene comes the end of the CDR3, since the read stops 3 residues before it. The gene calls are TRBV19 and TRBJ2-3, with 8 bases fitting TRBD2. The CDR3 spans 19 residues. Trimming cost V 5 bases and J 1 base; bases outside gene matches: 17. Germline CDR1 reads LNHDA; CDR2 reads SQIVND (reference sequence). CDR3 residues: CASSRSGEDLWRGTDTQYF. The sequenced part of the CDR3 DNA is TGTGCCAGTAGTCGTAGCGGGGAGGACCTATGGAGGGGCACAGATACG.

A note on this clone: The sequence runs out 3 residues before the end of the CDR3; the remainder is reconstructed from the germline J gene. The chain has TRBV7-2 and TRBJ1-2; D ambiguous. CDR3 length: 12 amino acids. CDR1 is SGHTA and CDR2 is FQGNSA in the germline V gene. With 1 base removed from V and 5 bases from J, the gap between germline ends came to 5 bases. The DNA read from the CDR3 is TGTGCCAGCAGCTTAGTAGGGTATGGC. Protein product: CASSLVGYG. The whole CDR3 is CASSLVGYGYTF.

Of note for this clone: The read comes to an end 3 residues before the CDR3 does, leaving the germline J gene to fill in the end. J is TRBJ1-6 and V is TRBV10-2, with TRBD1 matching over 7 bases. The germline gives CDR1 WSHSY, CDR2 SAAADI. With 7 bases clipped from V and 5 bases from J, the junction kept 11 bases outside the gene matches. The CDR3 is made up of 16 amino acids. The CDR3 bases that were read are TGCGCCAGCAACATATTGGGGGACAGAGATAATTCACCC. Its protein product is CASNILGDRDNSP. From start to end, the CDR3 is CASNILGDRDNSPLHF.

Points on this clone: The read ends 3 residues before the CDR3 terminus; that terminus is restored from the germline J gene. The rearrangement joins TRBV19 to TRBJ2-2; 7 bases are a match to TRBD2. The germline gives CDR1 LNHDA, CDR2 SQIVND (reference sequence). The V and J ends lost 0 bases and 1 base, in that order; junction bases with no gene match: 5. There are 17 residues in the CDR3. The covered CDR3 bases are TGTGCCAGTAGTATAGAGCGGGAGATGGTGAACACCGGGGAG. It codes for CASSIEREMVNTGE. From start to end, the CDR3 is CASSIEREMVNTGELFF.

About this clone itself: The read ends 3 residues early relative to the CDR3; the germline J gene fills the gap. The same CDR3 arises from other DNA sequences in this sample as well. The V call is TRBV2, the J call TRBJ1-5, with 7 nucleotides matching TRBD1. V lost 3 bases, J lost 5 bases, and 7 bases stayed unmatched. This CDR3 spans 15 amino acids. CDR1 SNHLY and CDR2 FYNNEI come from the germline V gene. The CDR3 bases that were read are TGTGCCAGCAGTGAGGTAGGGACAGCGGATCAGCCC. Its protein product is CASSEVGTADQP. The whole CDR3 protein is CASSEVGTADQPQHF.

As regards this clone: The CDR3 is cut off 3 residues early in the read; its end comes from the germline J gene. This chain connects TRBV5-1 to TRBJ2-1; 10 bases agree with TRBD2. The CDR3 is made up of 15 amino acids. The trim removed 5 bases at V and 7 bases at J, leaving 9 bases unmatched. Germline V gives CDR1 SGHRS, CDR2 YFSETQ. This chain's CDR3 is CASRAGGRSWNEQFF. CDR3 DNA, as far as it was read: TGCGCCAGCAGAGCGGGAGGGCGATCGTGGAATGAG.

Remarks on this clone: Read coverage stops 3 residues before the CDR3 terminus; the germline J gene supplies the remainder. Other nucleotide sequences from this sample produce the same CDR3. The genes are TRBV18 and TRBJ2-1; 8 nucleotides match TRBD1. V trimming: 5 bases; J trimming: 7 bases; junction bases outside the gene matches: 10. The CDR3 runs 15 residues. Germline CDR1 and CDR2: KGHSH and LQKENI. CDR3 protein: CASSTQTGGRNEQFF. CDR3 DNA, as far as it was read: TGTGCCAGCTCAACTCAAACAGGGGGTCGAAATGAG.

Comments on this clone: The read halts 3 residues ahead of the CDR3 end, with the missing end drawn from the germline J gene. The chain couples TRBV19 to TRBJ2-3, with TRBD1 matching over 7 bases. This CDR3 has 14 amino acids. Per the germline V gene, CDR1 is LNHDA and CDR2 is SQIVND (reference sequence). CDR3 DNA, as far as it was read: TGTGCCAGTAGTATCCCGGGACAGAAAGAGACG. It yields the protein CASSIPGQKET. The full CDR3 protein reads CASSIPGQKETQYF.

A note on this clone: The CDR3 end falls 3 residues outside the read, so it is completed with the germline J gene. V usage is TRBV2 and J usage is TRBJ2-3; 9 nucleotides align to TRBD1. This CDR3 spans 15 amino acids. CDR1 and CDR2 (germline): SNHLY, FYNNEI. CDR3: CASSAGTGRSQPQYF. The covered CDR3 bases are TGTGCCAGCAGTGCGGGGACAGGGCGATCTCAGCCG.

The CDR3 region is CASSLTGTGGSSYNEQFF. The sequenced CDR3 bases are TGTGCCAGCAGCTTAACCGGGACAGGGGGTAGCTCCTACAATGAG. The chain links TRBV7-3 to TRBJ2-1; TRBD1 matches at 11 bases. The read terminates 3 residues before the CDR3 end, so the remaining end is supplied by the germline J gene. This CDR3 has 18 amino acids. Germline-derived CDR1 and CDR2 are SGHTA and FQGTGA. The V segment lost 0 bases and the J segment 0 bases; nucleotides outside the gene matches: 4.

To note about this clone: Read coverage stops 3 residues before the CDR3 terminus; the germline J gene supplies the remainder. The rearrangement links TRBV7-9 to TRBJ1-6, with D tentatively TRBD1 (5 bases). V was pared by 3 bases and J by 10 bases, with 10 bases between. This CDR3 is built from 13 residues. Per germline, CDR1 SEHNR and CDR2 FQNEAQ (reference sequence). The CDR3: CASSLGGESPLHF. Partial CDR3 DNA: TGTGCCAGCAGCTTGGGGGGGGAATCACCC.

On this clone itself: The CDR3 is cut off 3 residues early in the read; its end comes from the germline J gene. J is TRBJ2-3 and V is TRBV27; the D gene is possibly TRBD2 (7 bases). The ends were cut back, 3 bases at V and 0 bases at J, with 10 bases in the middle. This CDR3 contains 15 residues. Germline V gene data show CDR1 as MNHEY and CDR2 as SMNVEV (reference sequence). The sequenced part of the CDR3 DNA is TGTGCCAGCAGTTTGGGGGGGCCTAGCACAGATACG. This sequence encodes CASSLGGPSTDT. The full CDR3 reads CASSLGGPSTDTQYF.

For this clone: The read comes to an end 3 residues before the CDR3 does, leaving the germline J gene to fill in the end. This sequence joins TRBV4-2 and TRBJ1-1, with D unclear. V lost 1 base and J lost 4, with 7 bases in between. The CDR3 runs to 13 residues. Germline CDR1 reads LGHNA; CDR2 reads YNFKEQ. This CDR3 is CASSQGHSTEAFF. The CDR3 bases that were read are TGTGCCAGCAGCCAAGGACATTCCACTGAA.

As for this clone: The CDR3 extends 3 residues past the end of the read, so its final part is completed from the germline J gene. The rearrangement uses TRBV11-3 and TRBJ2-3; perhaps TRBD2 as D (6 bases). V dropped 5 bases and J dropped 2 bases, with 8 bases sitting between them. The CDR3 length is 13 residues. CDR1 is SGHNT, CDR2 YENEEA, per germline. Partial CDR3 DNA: TGTGCCAGCAGCAAGGACTACACAGATACG. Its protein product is CASSKDYTDT. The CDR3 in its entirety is CASSKDYTDTQYF.

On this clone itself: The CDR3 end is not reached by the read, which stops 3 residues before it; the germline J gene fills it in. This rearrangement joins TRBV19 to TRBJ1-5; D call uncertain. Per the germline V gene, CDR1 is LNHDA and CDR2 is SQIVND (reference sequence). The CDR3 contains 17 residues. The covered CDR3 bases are TGTGCCAGTAGTCAATCGGGCTGGACTAGCGGCACAGATCCC. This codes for CASSQSGWTSGTDP. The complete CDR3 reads CASSQSGWTSGTDPQHF.

CDR3 DNA (partial): TGCGCCAGCAGCCAGGGGACAGCAGATAATTCACCC. Amino acids: CASSQGTADNSP. The whole CDR3 sequence reads CASSQGTADNSPLHF. This chain connects TRBV5-1 to TRBJ1-6; TRBD1 matches 7 bases. The read ends 3 residues early relative to the CDR3; the germline J gene fills the gap. V was clipped by 4 bases and J by 5 bases; unmatched bases: 6. Germline loops: CDR1 SGHRS, CDR2 YFSETQ. CDR3 size: 15 residues. The complete variable domain, with remaining parts taken from reference TRBV5-1 and TRBJ1-6, reads KAGVTQTPRYLIKTRGQQVTLSCSPISGHRSVSWYQQTPGQGLQFLFEYFSETQRNKGNFPGRFSGRQFSNSRSEMNVSTLELGDSALYLCASSQGTADNSPLHFGNGTRLTVT.

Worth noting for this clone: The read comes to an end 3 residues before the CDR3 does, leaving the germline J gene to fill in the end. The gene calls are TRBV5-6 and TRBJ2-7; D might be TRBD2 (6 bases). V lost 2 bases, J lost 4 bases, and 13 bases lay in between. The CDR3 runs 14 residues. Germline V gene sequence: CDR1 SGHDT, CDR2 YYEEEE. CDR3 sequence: CASSFFVGGYEQYF. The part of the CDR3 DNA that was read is TGTGCCAGCAGCTTCTTCGTCGGAGGGTACGAG.

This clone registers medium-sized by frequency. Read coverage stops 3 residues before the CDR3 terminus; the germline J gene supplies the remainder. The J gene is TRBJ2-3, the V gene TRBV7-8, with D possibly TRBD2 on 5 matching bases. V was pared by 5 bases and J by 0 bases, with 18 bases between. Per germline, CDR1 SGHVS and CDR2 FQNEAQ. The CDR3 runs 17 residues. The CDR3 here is CASSRIVTSSSTDTQYF. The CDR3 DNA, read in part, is TGTGCCAGCAGCCGTATAGTAACTAGTTCTAGCACAGATACG.

CDR3 region: CASRADNYGQYF. The DNA read from the CDR3 is TGTGCCAGTAGAGCGGATAACTATGGT. This sequence joins TRBV19 and TRBJ2-4; TRBD2 might be the D (5 bases). The CDR3 end falls 3 residues outside the read, so it is completed with the germline J gene. There are 12 residues in the CDR3. The germline V gene has CDR1 LNHDA and CDR2 SQIVND (reference sequence).

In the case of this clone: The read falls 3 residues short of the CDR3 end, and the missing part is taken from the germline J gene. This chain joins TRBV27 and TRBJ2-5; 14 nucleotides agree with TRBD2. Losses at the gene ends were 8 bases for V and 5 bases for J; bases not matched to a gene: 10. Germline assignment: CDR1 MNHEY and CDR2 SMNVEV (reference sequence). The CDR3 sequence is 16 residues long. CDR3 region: CASHGTSGRGDETQYF. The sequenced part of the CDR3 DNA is TGTGCCAGCCACGGGACTAGCGGGAGAGGCGATGAGACC.

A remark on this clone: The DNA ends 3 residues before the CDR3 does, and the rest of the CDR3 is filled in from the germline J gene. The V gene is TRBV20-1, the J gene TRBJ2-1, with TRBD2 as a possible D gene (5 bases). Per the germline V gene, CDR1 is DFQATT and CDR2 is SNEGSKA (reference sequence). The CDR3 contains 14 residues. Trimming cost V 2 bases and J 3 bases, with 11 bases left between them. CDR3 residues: CSARKSGNYNEQFF. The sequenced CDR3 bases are TGCAGTGCTAGAAAAAGCGGAAACTACAATGAG.

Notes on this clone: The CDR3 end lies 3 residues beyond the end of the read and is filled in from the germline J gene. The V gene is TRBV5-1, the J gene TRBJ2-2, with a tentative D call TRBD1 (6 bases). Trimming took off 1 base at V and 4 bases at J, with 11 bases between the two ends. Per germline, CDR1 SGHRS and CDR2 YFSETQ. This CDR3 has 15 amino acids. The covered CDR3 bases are TGCGCCAGCAGCTTGAGACAGGCGAGCACCGGGGAG. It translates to CASSLRQASTGE. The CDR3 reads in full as CASSLRQASTGELFF.

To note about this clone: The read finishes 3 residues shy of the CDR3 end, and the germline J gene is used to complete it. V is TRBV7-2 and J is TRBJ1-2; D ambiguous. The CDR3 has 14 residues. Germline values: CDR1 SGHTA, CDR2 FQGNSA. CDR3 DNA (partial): TGTGCCAGCAGCTTTCCGGGGTACTCCTACGAC. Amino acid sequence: CASSFPGYSYD. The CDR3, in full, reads CASSFPGYSYDYTF.

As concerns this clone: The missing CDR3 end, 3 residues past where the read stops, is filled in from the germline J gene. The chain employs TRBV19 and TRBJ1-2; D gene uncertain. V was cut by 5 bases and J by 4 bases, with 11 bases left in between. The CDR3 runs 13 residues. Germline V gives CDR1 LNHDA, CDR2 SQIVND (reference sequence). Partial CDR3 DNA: TGTGCCAGTAGTCCAATCGGTGCCTATGGC. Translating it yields CASSPIGAYG. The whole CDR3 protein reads CASSPIGAYGYTF.

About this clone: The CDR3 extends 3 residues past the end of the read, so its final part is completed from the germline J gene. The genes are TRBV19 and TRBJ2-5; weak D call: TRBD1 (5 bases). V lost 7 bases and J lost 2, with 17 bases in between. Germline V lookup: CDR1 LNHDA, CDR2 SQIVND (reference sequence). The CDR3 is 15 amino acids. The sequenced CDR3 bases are TGTGCCAGTACCTCAGGGCAGGGCCGACAAGAGACC. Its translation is CASTSGQGRQET. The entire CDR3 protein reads CASTSGQGRQETQYF.

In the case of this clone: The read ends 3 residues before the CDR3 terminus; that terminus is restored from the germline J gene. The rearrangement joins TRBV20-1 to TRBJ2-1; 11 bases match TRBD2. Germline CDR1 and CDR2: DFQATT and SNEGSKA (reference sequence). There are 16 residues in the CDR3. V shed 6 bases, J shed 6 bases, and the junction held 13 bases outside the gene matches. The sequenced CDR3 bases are TGCAGTGCCTGGGGACTAGCGGAGACACTGATCAATGAG. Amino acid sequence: CSAWGLAETLINE. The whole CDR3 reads CSAWGLAETLINEQFF.